A selection of T cell receptor beta chains follows, all from one sample in a study of blood T cells in healthy people across ages. TCRdb ran MiXCR on the 5' RACE reads and lists one entry per CDR3 protein. The table lists 1 million to 1.2 million distinct CDR3 sequences, approximately 38% of them singletons. Source material: blood. The receptors here all came from a man between 18 and 35 years old in good health. CDR3s include the opening cysteine and the closing phenylalanine or tryptophan. The order of the fields is J gene, V gene, clone size, D gene, CDR3 DNA, CDR3 protein. A D gene is named only where the DNA matches it firmly. A clone size is listed for some rows: how often the clone was seen (once, few, many), or a class if it is expanded.

j_gene: TRBJ2-2; v_gene: TRBV3-1; abundance: -; d_gene: -; CDR3nt: TGTGCCAGCAGCCAGACCTCCGGGGAGCTGTTTTTT; CDR3aa: CASSQTSGELFF
j_gene: TRBJ1-1; v_gene: TRBV20-1; abundance: -; d_gene: -; CDR3nt: TGCAGTGCTAGAGCCATTACAGGGAACACTGAAGCTTTCTTT; CDR3aa: CSARAITGNTEAFF
j_gene: TRBJ1-4; v_gene: TRBV7-8; abundance: -; d_gene: -; CDR3nt: TGTGCCAGCAGCTTCCTACCCTTCCCAGGGATCTCTGCTGGTGAAAAACTGTTTTTT; CDR3aa: CASSFLPFPGISAGEKLFF
j_gene: TRBJ2-3; v_gene: TRBV3-1; abundance: -; d_gene: TRBD2; CDR3nt: TGTGCCAGCAGCCAACTAGCGGGAGCAATTCATCCCACAGATACGCAGTATTTT; CDR3aa: CASSQLAGAIHPTDTQYF
j_gene: TRBJ2-5; v_gene: TRBV12-3/TRBV12-4; abundance: -; d_gene: -; CDR3nt: TGTGCCAGCAGTTTAAGACAAGGGAGAACCCAGTACTTC; CDR3aa: CASSLRQGRTQYF
j_gene: TRBJ2-1; v_gene: TRBV10-3; abundance: few; d_gene: -; CDR3nt: TGTGCCATCAGTGAGTCCCAGAACTCCTACAATGAGCAGTTCTTC; CDR3aa: CAISESQNSYNEQFF
j_gene: TRBJ1-1; v_gene: TRBV4-1; abundance: few; d_gene: -; CDR3nt: TGCGCCAGCAGCCAGCGGAAAGAGGGTCCCAGGTCGAACACTGAAGCTTTCTTT; CDR3aa: CASSQRKEGPRSNTEAFF
j_gene: TRBJ2-5; v_gene: TRBV5-1; abundance: few; d_gene: -; CDR3nt: TGCGCCAGCAGCTTGGCCCCCAGGCGGGTATCTGGGACCCAGTACTTC; CDR3aa: CASSLAPRRVSGTQYF
j_gene: TRBJ2-2; v_gene: TRBV6-5; abundance: few; d_gene: -; CDR3nt: TGTGCCAGCAATACTCTCGGGACCCTCACCGGGGAGCTGTTTTTT; CDR3aa: CASNTLGTLTGELFF
j_gene: TRBJ1-2; v_gene: TRBV25-1; abundance: -; d_gene: TRBD1; CDR3nt: TGTGCCAGCAGTGAATCCCGACAGGGCCCCTATGGCTACACCTTC; CDR3aa: CASSESRQGPYGYTF
j_gene: TRBJ1-1; v_gene: TRBV20-1; abundance: -; d_gene: -; CDR3nt: TGCAGTGCCCCTCCCGGGTCGGCAAACACTGAAGCTTTCTTT; CDR3aa: CSAPPGSANTEAFF
j_gene: TRBJ2-7; v_gene: TRBV10-3; abundance: few; d_gene: -; CDR3nt: TGTGCCACCTCCCGTGGAAACTACGAGCAGTACTTC; CDR3aa: CATSRGNYEQYF
j_gene: TRBJ2-1; v_gene: TRBV3-1; abundance: -; d_gene: TRBD2; CDR3nt: TGTGCCAGCAGCTTCCTTACTAGCGGGGGGTGGAATGAGCAGTTCTTC; CDR3aa: CASSFLTSGGWNEQFF
j_gene: TRBJ2-1; v_gene: TRBV6-5; abundance: -; d_gene: -; CDR3nt: TGTGCCAGCAGTACGGTCAGCTCCTACAATGAGCAGTTCTTC; CDR3aa: CASSTVSSYNEQFF
j_gene: TRBJ1-1; v_gene: TRBV7-8; abundance: few; d_gene: -; CDR3nt: TGTGCCAGCAGCTTAGCGGGCAGGGGCGGTCCGTTCACTGAAGCTTTCTTT; CDR3aa: CASSLAGRGGPFTEAFF
j_gene: TRBJ2-5; v_gene: TRBV12-3/TRBV12-4; abundance: -; d_gene: -; CDR3nt: TGTGCCAGCAGTGCAGGCAGAACAGAGACCCAGTACTTC; CDR3aa: CASSAGRTETQYF
j_gene: TRBJ2-5; v_gene: TRBV7-9; abundance: -; d_gene: -; CDR3nt: TGTGCCAGCTCCACTTACGGGGGAAATAAAGAGACCCAGTACTTC; CDR3aa: CASSTYGGNKETQYF
j_gene: TRBJ2-5; v_gene: TRBV9; abundance: -; d_gene: TRBD1; CDR3nt: TGTGCCAGCAGCGTGGGGACAGGGGGCAACGTCCAAGAGACCCAGTACTTC; CDR3aa: CASSVGTGGNVQETQYF
j_gene: TRBJ2-2; v_gene: TRBV6-5; abundance: -; d_gene: -; CDR3nt: TGTGCCAGCAGTTACTCTCAGCCGTCGGGGGCCGGGGAGCTGTTTTTT; CDR3aa: CASSYSQPSGAGELFF
j_gene: TRBJ1-2; v_gene: TRBV7-2; abundance: -; d_gene: TRBD1; CDR3nt: TGTGCCAGCGCCGCCGGACAGGGTGACTATGGCTACACCTTC; CDR3aa: CASAAGQGDYGYTF
j_gene: TRBJ2-7; v_gene: TRBV20-1; abundance: -; d_gene: -; CDR3nt: TGCAGTGCCAATAATGGGGCTCCGGGGGTCTACGAGCAGTACTTC; CDR3aa: CSANNGAPGVYEQYF
j_gene: TRBJ1-5; v_gene: TRBV20-1; abundance: -; d_gene: TRBD1; CDR3nt: TGCAGTGCTAGAGCTCCGGGACAGCAGGATCAGCCCCAGCATTTT; CDR3aa: CSARAPGQQDQPQHF
j_gene: TRBJ1-2; v_gene: TRBV4-3; abundance: few; d_gene: TRBD1; CDR3nt: TGCGCCAGCAGCCGCCATACAGGGGACTATGGCTACACCTTC; CDR3aa: CASSRHTGDYGYTF
j_gene: TRBJ2-4; v_gene: TRBV12-3/TRBV12-4; abundance: -; d_gene: -; CDR3nt: TGTGCCAGCCTAATGGGGGGGGCGAACATTCAGTACTTC; CDR3aa: CASLMGGANIQYF
j_gene: TRBJ1-1; v_gene: TRBV12-3/TRBV12-4; abundance: -; d_gene: -; CDR3nt: TGTGCCAGTACCGGGGGAAACACTGAAGCTTTCTTT; CDR3aa: CASTGGNTEAFF
j_gene: TRBJ1-5; v_gene: TRBV20-1; abundance: -; d_gene: TRBD1; CDR3nt: TGCAGTGCTCTCCCAGGGGGGACAGACCAGCATTTT; CDR3aa: CSALPGGTDQHF
j_gene: TRBJ1-5; v_gene: TRBV20-1; abundance: -; d_gene: TRBD1; CDR3nt: TGCAGTGCCATTCTACCGTCTATGACAGGGGGCTCTTTCAATCAGCCCCAGCATTTT; CDR3aa: CSAILPSMTGGSFNQPQHF
j_gene: TRBJ1-2; v_gene: TRBV12-3/TRBV12-4; abundance: few; d_gene: -; CDR3nt: TGTGCCAGCAGTTTAGTCCCCGGGTACCGGCAGGTTATCTATGGCTACACCTTC; CDR3aa: CASSLVPGYRQVIYGYTF
j_gene: TRBJ1-1; v_gene: TRBV7-9; abundance: -; d_gene: TRBD1; CDR3nt: TGTGCCAGCAGCGCGACAGGGGAGTCCACTGAAGCTTTCTTT; CDR3aa: CASSATGESTEAFF
j_gene: TRBJ2-2; v_gene: TRBV5-1; abundance: -; d_gene: -; CDR3nt: TGCGCCAGCAGCTCCACCCTAACGGGGGGCACGGACACCGGGGAGCTGTTTTTT; CDR3aa: CASSSTLTGGTDTGELFF
j_gene: TRBJ1-4; v_gene: TRBV20-1; abundance: -; d_gene: -; CDR3nt: TGCAGTGCTAAGGGACCTAATGAAAAACTGTTTTTT; CDR3aa: CSAKGPNEKLFF
j_gene: TRBJ1-4; v_gene: TRBV11-1; abundance: -; d_gene: -; CDR3nt: TGTGCCAGCAGCTTAGTATCGTCAGGACGGAATGAAAAACTGTTTTTT; CDR3aa: CASSLVSSGRNEKLFF
j_gene: TRBJ2-3; v_gene: TRBV9; abundance: -; d_gene: TRBD1; CDR3nt: TGTGCCAGCAGTCCGGAAGGGACAGGGAAGGCAGGTACGCAGTATTTT; CDR3aa: CASSPEGTGKAGTQYF
j_gene: TRBJ2-2; v_gene: TRBV7-8; abundance: few; d_gene: -; CDR3nt: TGTGCCAGCAGCTCTCAACCATTCACCGGGGAGCTGTTTTTT; CDR3aa: CASSSQPFTGELFF
j_gene: TRBJ2-2; v_gene: TRBV4-2; abundance: -; d_gene: TRBD1; CDR3nt: TGTGCCAGCAGCCCACCAACAGGGGTAGGAAACACCGGGGAGCTGTTTTTT; CDR3aa: CASSPPTGVGNTGELFF
j_gene: TRBJ2-3; v_gene: TRBV6-2/TRBV6-3; abundance: -; d_gene: -; CDR3nt: TGTGCCAGCAGTTACCTTCGAAGCTGGGATACGCAGTATTTT; CDR3aa: CASSYLRSWDTQYF
j_gene: TRBJ2-2; v_gene: TRBV15; abundance: once; d_gene: -; CDR3nt: TGTGCCACCAGCAGAGATACGGACGCGAACACCAGGGAGCTGTTTTTT; CDR3aa: CATSRDTDANTRELFF
j_gene: TRBJ1-2; v_gene: TRBV5-1; abundance: few; d_gene: -; CDR3nt: TGCGCCAGCAGCTCATCCGGAGGTGGCTACACCTTC; CDR3aa: CASSSSGGGYTF
j_gene: TRBJ1-5; v_gene: TRBV4-2; abundance: -; d_gene: TRBD1; CDR3nt: TGTGCCAGCAGCAACTTGAGGACAGGGGTGGATCAGCCCCAGCATTTT; CDR3aa: CASSNLRTGVDQPQHF
j_gene: TRBJ2-1; v_gene: TRBV14; abundance: -; d_gene: TRBD2; CDR3nt: TGTGCCAGCAGCCAAGATCCGAGGGAGCGGGGGGTTGGGTACGATGAGCAGTTCTTC; CDR3aa: CASSQDPRERGVGYDEQFF
j_gene: TRBJ2-3; v_gene: TRBV20-1; abundance: -; d_gene: TRBD1; CDR3nt: TGCAGTGCTAGAGACCGACACAGGGGAACTGGTACAGATACGCAGTATTTT; CDR3aa: CSARDRHRGTGTDTQYF
j_gene: TRBJ2-5; v_gene: TRBV2; abundance: few; d_gene: -; CDR3nt: TGTGCCAGCATCCCCTGGAGCGGCCAAGAGACCCAGTACTTC; CDR3aa: CASIPWSGQETQYF
j_gene: TRBJ2-1; v_gene: TRBV6-6; abundance: -; d_gene: TRBD2; CDR3nt: TGTGCCAGCAGTTCCATTAGCGGGGGGGCTGATGAGCAGTTCTTC; CDR3aa: CASSSISGGADEQFF
j_gene: TRBJ2-1; v_gene: TRBV20-1; abundance: -; d_gene: -; CDR3nt: TGCAGTGCTAGTAGACGGAAGTACAATGAGCAGTTCTTC; CDR3aa: CSASRRKYNEQFF